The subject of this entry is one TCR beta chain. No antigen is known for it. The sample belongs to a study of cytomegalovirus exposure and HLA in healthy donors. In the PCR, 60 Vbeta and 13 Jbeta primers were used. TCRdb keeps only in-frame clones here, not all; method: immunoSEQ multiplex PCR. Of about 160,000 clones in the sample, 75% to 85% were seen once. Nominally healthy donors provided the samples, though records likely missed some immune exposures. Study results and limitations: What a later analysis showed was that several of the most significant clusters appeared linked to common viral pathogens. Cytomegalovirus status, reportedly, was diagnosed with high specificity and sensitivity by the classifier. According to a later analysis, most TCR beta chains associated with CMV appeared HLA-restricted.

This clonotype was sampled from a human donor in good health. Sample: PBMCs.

The DNA of the CDR3 is TGTGCCAGCAGCTTGCCCCAGGGGGTGAACACTGAAGCTTTCTTT. Its protein is CASSLPQGVNTEAFF. The chain couples TRBV5-4 to TRBJ1-1, with 7 bases fitting TRBD1. The CDR3 is made up of 15 amino acids. The germline V gene encodes CDR1 SGHNT and CDR2 YYREEE (reference sequence). With V trimmed by 1 base and J by 0 bases, 3 bases remained unmatched.